These 15 T cell receptor beta chains came from one sample sequenced in a study of T cell clones after liver transplantation (dated by TCRdb to 2018 to 2020). Library preparation used the immunoSEQ multiplex PCR assay. TCRdb took over this immuneACCESS table, retaining in-frame rearrangements with V and J assigned. Such tables are incomplete; in checked studies, under half of the missing clones stem from an unresolved V gene, and the remainder is unexplained. This sample has around 21,000 clones in its table, and approximately 95% of those were observed once. The ten largest clones capture 25% of the sample. Sequencing was performed on CD8+ T cells from blood, taken less than 27 months after liver transplant. The receptors originated from a human patient who received a liver transplant. The graft donor may be the source of some T cells after a transplant.

V usage is TRBV13 and J usage is TRBJ2-7, with 12 bases lining up with TRBD2. Germline V gives CDR1 PRHDT, CDR2 FYEKMQ (reference sequence). The trim removed 3 bases at V and 0 bases at J, leaving 3 bases unmatched. The length of the CDR3 is 16 residues. Written as DNA, the CDR3 is TGTGCCAGCAGCTTTGGACTAGCGGGGACCTCCTACGAGCAGTACTTC. Protein sequence: CASSFGLAGTSYEQYF.

J is TRBJ2-7 and V is TRBV27, with D tentatively TRBD2 (5 bases). The germline V and J ends were trimmed by 4 bases and 7 bases, with 11 bases remaining between them. The CDR3 spans 12 residues. Germline loops: CDR1 MNHEY, CDR2 SMNVEV (reference sequence). The CDR3 DNA follows: TGTGCCAGCAGTTCCCCCCGGGGTGAGCAGTACTTC. Its translation is CASSSPRGEQYF.

The rearrangement links TRBV7-9 to TRBJ1-6; 8 bases are shared with TRBD1. CDR1 SEHNR and CDR2 FQNEAQ come from the germline V gene (reference sequence). This CDR3 is built from 15 residues. J was trimmed by 4 bases and V by 6 bases; bases with no gene match: 5. This CDR3 is CASRPQGGYNSPLHF. The DNA of the CDR3 is TGTGCCAGCAGACCACAGGGGGGTTATAATTCACCCCTCCACTTT.

The chain couples TRBV2 to TRBJ1-1; weak D call: TRBD1 (5 bases). The germline V gene encodes CDR1 SNHLY and CDR2 FYNNEI. V was pared by 8 bases and J by 0 bases, with 19 bases between. CDR3 length: 16 amino acids. This chain's CDR3 is CASQGRLDSMNTEAFF. The CDR3 coding sequence is TGTGCCAGCCAGGGACGGCTCGACTCCATGAACACTGAAGCTTTCTTT.

The gene calls are TRBV5-4 and TRBJ2-6; a possible D gene is TRBD1 (5 bases). Germline V gene lookup returns CDR1 SGHNT and CDR2 YYREEE (reference sequence). V was shortened by 5 bases and J by 1 base, with 10 bases between the two germline ends. This CDR3 spans 15 amino acids. CDR3 coding DNA: TGTGCCAGCAGACCTCAGGGTTCTGGGGCCAACGTCCTGACTTTC. It is translated as CASRPQGSGANVLTF. Combining the CDR3 with reference TRBV5-4 and TRBJ2-6 gives the whole variable domain ETGVTQSPTHLIKTRGQQVTLRCSSQSGHNTVSWYQQALGQGPQFIFQYYREEENGRGNFPPRFSGLQFPNYSSELNVNALELDDSALYLCASRPQGSGANVLTFGAGSRLTVL.

Only one count was recorded for this clone. The rearrangement links TRBV9 to TRBJ1-5, with D unclear. V lost 3 bases to trimming and J lost 6 bases, with 10 bases between them. Per germline, CDR1 SGDLS and CDR2 YYNGEE. This CDR3 spans 13 amino acids. CDR3 sequence: CASSGGTGQPQHF. The CDR3 DNA is TGTGCCAGCAGCGGAGGTACGGGTCAGCCCCAGCATTTT.

The chain joins TRBV4-3 to TRBJ2-7; 10 nucleotides agree with TRBD1. From germline, CDR1 is LGHNA and CDR2 YSLEER. Trimming removed 4 bases from V and 4 bases from J; junction bases left unmatched: 4. The CDR3 contains 14 residues. DNA of the CDR3: TGCGCCAGCAGCCCCGGGACAGGGGATTACGAGCAGTACTTC. Its protein product is CASSPGTGDYEQYF.

CDR3 protein: CASSLGAGVYYEQYF. As DNA, the CDR3 is TGTGCCAGCAGCTTAGGGGCAGGGGTGTACTACGAGCAGTACTTC. The chain links TRBV7-9 to TRBJ2-7; D is perhaps TRBD1 (6 bases). Trimming cost V 1 base and J 3 bases, with 13 bases left between them. CDR1 SEHNR and CDR2 FQNEAQ come from the germline V gene (reference sequence). The CDR3 is 15 amino acids.

The J gene is TRBJ2-5, the V gene TRBV5-1; TRBD1 agrees at 12 bases. Germline V lookup: CDR1 SGHRS, CDR2 YFSETQ. Trimming took 0 bases from V and 4 from J; bases not matched to a gene: 1. The CDR3 length is 15 residues. CDR3 coding DNA: TGCGCCAGCAGCTTGGGGGACAGGGGGCGAGAGACCCAGTACTTC. Translated, it gives CASSLGDRGRETQYF.

The chain joins TRBV5-1 to TRBJ2-2, with 8 bases fitting TRBD2. Germline V gene data show CDR1 as SGHRS and CDR2 as YFSETQ. V gave up 4 bases and J gave up 5 bases; unmatched junction bases: 13. The CDR3 sequence is 17 residues long. The DNA for the CDR3 is TGCGCCAGCAGCCCGGGTGAAAAGCGGGGGATTACCGGGGAGCTGTTTTTT. Its translation is CASSPGEKRGITGELFF.

The chain has TRBV27 and TRBJ2-1; 7 bases line up with TRBD1. Germline V gene lookup returns CDR1 MNHEY and CDR2 SMNVEV (reference sequence). V shed 2 bases and J 4 bases; nucleotides not matched to a gene: 2. The CDR3 sequence is 14 residues long. The CDR3 coding sequence is TGTGCCAGCAGTTTAAGGGGGCAATACAATGAGCAGTTCTTC. Amino acid sequence: CASSLRGQYNEQFF.

Note on this clone: One end of the junction fails to match germline, which may point to a read error. The chain has TRBV6-4 and TRBJ1-4, with D perhaps TRBD1 (5 bases). The CDR3 is 11 amino acids. In germline, CDR1 is MRHNA, CDR2 SNTAGT. CDR3 bases: TGTGCCAGCAGCCTCGCGAGGGACGGAATTTTT. It encodes CASSLARDGIF.

This clone has only a few counts. The rearrangement joins TRBV27 to TRBJ2-3; D is possibly TRBD2 (6 bases). Per the germline V gene, CDR1 is MNHEY and CDR2 is SMNVEV (reference sequence). The CDR3 has 15 residues. V was trimmed by 7 bases and J by 3 bases, leaving 17 bases between them. Here the CDR3 reads CASTIGGALTDTQYF. For the CDR3, the DNA is TGTGCCAGCACTATCGGAGGGGCTCTAACAGATACGCAGTATTTT.

The chain links TRBV11-3 to TRBJ2-5, with D perhaps TRBD2 (5 bases). The CDR3 is made up of 13 amino acids. The V gene lost 5 bases and the J gene lost 7 bases, with 14 bases spanning the gap. Germline V gene lookup returns CDR1 SGHNT and CDR2 YENEEA. CDR3 loop: CASSPPGKGTQYF. The CDR3 DNA reads as TGTGCCAGCAGCCCGCCGGGGAAGGGGACCCAGTACTTC. The entire variable domain, with the rest obtained from reference TRBV11-3 and TRBJ2-5, is as follows: EAGVVQSPRYKIIEKKQPVAFWCNPISGHNTLYWYLQNLGQGPELLIRYENEEAVDDSQLPKDRFSAERLKGVDSTLKIQPAELGDSAVYLCASSPPGKGTQYFGPGTRLLVL.

The chain carries TRBV7-8 and TRBJ1-5, with 7 bases matching TRBD1. CDR1 is SGHVS, CDR2 FQNEAQ, per germline. The CDR3 length is 18 residues. The J segment lost 0 bases and the V segment lost 0 bases, leaving 8 bases of the junction unmatched. CDR3 residues: CASSLAMIGTASNQPQHF. CDR3 nucleotide sequence: TGTGCCAGCAGCTTAGCGATGATCGGGACAGCTAGCAATCAGCCCCAGCATTTT.